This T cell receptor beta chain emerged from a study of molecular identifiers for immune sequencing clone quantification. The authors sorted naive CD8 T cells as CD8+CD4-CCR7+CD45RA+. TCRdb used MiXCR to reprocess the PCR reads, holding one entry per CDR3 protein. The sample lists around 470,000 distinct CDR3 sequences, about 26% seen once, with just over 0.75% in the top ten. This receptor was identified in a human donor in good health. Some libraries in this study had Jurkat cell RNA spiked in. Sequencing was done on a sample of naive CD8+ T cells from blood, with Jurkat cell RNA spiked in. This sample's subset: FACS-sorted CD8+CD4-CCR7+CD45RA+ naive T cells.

This CDR3 is CASSRQPGLAHLEQYF. DNA of the CDR3: TGTGCCAGCAGCCGTCAACCGGGACTAGCCCACTTGGAGCAGTACTTC. The chain uses TRBV14 and TRBJ2-7; 9 positions agree with TRBD2. Germline assignment: CDR1 SGHDN and CDR2 FVKESK. The length of the CDR3 is 16 residues. V shed 4 bases and J 7 bases; nucleotides not matched to a gene: 14.